This T cell receptor beta chain was retrieved from a study of siplizumab effects on memory and regulatory T cells. Study-wide results and limits: Naive T cells seemed more diverse than memory cells and seemed major alloresponse contributors. Proliferating CD4+ or CD8+ clones, roughly 80-97% of them, lacked an assignable naive or memory phenotype.

Of note for this clone: Its antigen is as yet unknown.

The method was immunoSEQ multiplex PCR; TCRdb's version includes in-frame clones alone and lacks a portion of them. The sample has around 100,000 clones, 91% seen once. The source material was CD4+ T cells sorted from blood. This receptor was taken from a human donor in good health.

The CDR3 loop reads CASQIGPSSKDTQYF. The CDR3 DNA follows: TGTGCCAGCCAGATAGGGCCTAGCAGTAAAGATACGCAGTATTTT. The rearrangement uses TRBV5-6 and TRBJ2-3; a weak D match, TRBD2 (5 bases). Per germline, CDR1 SGHDT and CDR2 YYEEEE. V was trimmed by 7 bases and J by 5 bases, leaving 20 bases between them. CDR3 length equals 15 residues.